The 3 T cell receptor beta chains below all came from one sample that was sequenced in a study of spatial heterogeneity in lung cancer (dated by TCRdb to between 2018 and 2021). Libraries were built with 5' RACE. TCRdb names NextSeq 500 as the instrument used. TCRdb reran the public reads through fastp at Q25 and MiXCR, keeping productive beta chains. Rows are unified per CDR3 protein, each entry keeping the most common DNA and genes. The sample table shows about 13,000 distinct CDR3 sequences, and more than 3% are seen once. Jointly, the top ten make up 17% of the sample. Their antigens remain unidentified. The time point tag for this specimen amounts to: sample taken at primary tumor resection. Study-level results and caveats: The tumor nonsynonymous mutation count correlated with the number of expanded intratumoral alpha and beta TCRs.

Material: lung tumor tissue, obtained at surgery. The receptors stem from a male donor with early-stage non-small cell lung cancer.

This clonotype was recorded at least ten times. The chain recombines TRBV30 with TRBJ1-1; TRBD1 might be the D (5 bases). Germline V gives CDR1 GTSNPN, CDR2 SVGIG (reference sequence). Between the trimmed V and J ends, which lost 0 bases and 4 bases, there was a span of 9 bases. This CDR3 has 13 residues. CDR3 sequence (DNA): TGTGCCTGGAGTGTAGGGGCAGGCACTGAAGCTTTCTTT. Translating gives CAWSVGAGTEAFF.

The chain couples TRBV10-3 to TRBJ1-5, with a tentative D call TRBD1 (6 bases). Germline-derived CDR1 and CDR2 are ENHRY and SYGVKD. This CDR3 has 13 amino acids. V lost 11 bases to trimming and J lost 5 bases, with 16 bases between them. The chain's CDR3 is CACGGGHDQPQHF. In nucleotides, the CDR3 is TGTGCCTGCGGCGGGGGGCACGATCAGCCCCAGCATTTT.

This clonotype was seen repeatedly, ten times or more. This rearrangement joins TRBV5-6 to TRBJ2-3, with 10 bases fitting TRBD2. Germline V CDR1 and CDR2: SGHDT, YYEEEE. This CDR3 region has 15 residues. V shed 3 bases and J 1 base; nucleotides not matched to a gene: 2. The CDR3 loop reads CASSSGTSGTDTQYF. CDR3 in DNA: TGTGCCAGCAGCTCCGGGACTAGCGGCACAGATACGCAGTATTTT.